The 21 T cell receptor beta chains given below trace back to one sample, sequenced in a study of blood T cell repertoires in COVID-19. Here immunoSEQ multiplex PCR was the method, and the copy in TCRdb shows in-frame clones only, minus some. The table includes fewer than 250,000 clones, roughly 82% detected once. The sample comprised PBMCs or T cells enriched from blood (not recorded which). These receptors came from a woman aged 45-65 years who had recovered from COVID-19.

The rearrangement uses TRBV20-1 and TRBJ2-3; D unresolved. V was clipped by 8 bases and J by 8 bases, with 11 bases between them. CDR1 is DFQATT and CDR2 is SNEGSKA in the germline V gene (reference sequence). The CDR3 is made up of 10 amino acids. CDR3 residues: CSTFQRTQYF. CDR3 DNA sequence: TGCAGTACTTTCCAACGTACGCAGTATTTT.

The chain links TRBV18 to TRBJ1-1; D possibly corresponds to TRBD1 (6 bases). Germline V gene sequence: CDR1 KGHSH, CDR2 LQKENI. V lost 3 bases and J lost 4, with 12 bases in between. This CDR3 spans 14 amino acids. In nucleotides, the CDR3 is TGTGCCAGCTCACCGTCACAGGGAATCACTGAAGCTTTCTTT. It encodes CASSPSQGITEAFF.

About this clone itself: At one boundary the junction diverges from the germline segment, which might be a read error. This sequence joins TRBV7-7 and TRBJ1-2; tentative D call: TRBD1 (5 bases). Germline loops: CDR1 SSHAT, CDR2 FNYEAQ (reference sequence). The CDR3 loop spans 16 amino acids. CDR3 region: CASRESRGGKNYGYTF. CDR3 coding DNA: TGTGCTAGCAGGGAGAGCCGGGGGGGGAAGAACTATGGCTACACCTTC.

The rearrangement links TRBV7-2 to TRBJ1-6; no clear D. CDR3 length: 16 residues. V dropped 5 bases and J dropped 0 bases, with 11 bases sitting between them. Germline CDR1 reads SGHTA; CDR2 reads FQGNSA. CDR3 region: CASSPRLSSYNSPLHF. The CDR3 region has the DNA TGTGCCAGCAGCCCGCGGTTAAGCTCCTATAATTCACCCCTCCACTTT.

V and J are TRBV21-1 and TRBJ1-2; the table gives TRBD1 as D, unverified against the DNA. TRBV21-1 is given as a pseudogene. The CDR3 totals 16 residues. The CDR3 region is CASSKADRAGTYGYTF. Here the CDR3 DNA reads TGTGCCAGCAGCAAAGCGGACAGGGCCGGTACCTATGGCTACACCTTC.

This sequence joins TRBV28 and TRBJ2-3; possibly TRBD2 for D (5 bases). The CDR3 sequence is 13 residues long. V was clipped by 6 bases and J by 0 bases, with 7 bases between them. In germline, CDR1 is MDHEN, CDR2 SYDVKM. The CDR3 region is CASRGGSTDTQYF. The CDR3 DNA sequence: TGTGCCAGCAGAGGCGGGAGCACAGATACGCAGTATTTT.

Regarding this clone: Other DNA variants within this sample encode the same CDR3. The rearrangement joins TRBV6-5 to TRBJ2-1; 8 bases are a match to TRBD1. CDR1 and CDR2 (germline): MNHEY, SVGAGI. This CDR3 comprises 13 residues. Trimming took 2 bases from V and 6 from J; bases not matched to a gene: 0. For the CDR3, the DNA is TGTGCCAGCAGTTACGACAGGGGCAATGAGCAGTTCTTC. Encoded protein: CASSYDRGNEQFF.

Only a few counts were recorded for this clone. The chain recombines TRBV7-9 with TRBJ2-1; TRBD1 matches at 7 bases. Unmatched junction bases numbered 7, after V lost 5 bases and J lost 0 bases. The CDR3 covers 16 residues. CDR1 is SEHNR and CDR2 is FQNEAQ in the germline V gene (reference sequence). CDR3 loop: CASSDPQGLSYNEQFF. CDR3 sequence (DNA): TGTGCCAGCAGCGACCCACAGGGGCTCTCCTACAATGAGCAGTTCTTC.

V gene TRBV7-6 combines with J gene TRBJ1-5; D is uncertain. The germline V gene has CDR1 SGHVS and CDR2 FNYEAQ. Trimming took 5 bases from V and 1 from J, leaving 9 bases between them. The CDR3 runs to 14 residues. The DNA for the CDR3 is TGTGCCAGCAGCCCCGGAGGAAGCAATCAGCCCCAGCATTTT. Its protein is CASSPGGSNQPQHF.

The genes are TRBV18 and TRBJ2-3; a weak D match, TRBD2 (6 bases). Trimming took off 4 bases at V and 1 base at J, with 15 bases between the two ends. The CDR3 has 16 amino acids. Germline CDR1 reads KGHSH; CDR2 reads LQKENI. The CDR3 loop is CASSLLGGEGTDTQYF. The DNA of the CDR3 is TGTGCCAGCTCACTCCTGGGGGGAGAGGGCACAGATACGCAGTATTTT.

This clone is a singleton in its sample. This chain connects TRBV3-1 (or the pseudogene TRBV3-2) to TRBJ2-1; D perhaps matches TRBD2 (6 bases). This CDR3 has 15 residues. CDR1 is LGHDT, CDR2 YNNKEL, per germline (reference sequence). Trimming stripped 6 bases from V and 7 bases from J, with 19 bases between. CDR3 sequence reads: CASRRTGDLRNEQFF. CDR3 DNA: TGTGCCAGCAGGCGAACGGGAGATCTCCGGAATGAGCAGTTCTTC.

The gene calls are TRBV7-2 and TRBJ1-2; 7 positions agree with TRBD1. CDR1 SGHTA and CDR2 FQGNSA come from the germline V gene. The CDR3 contains 13 residues. Trimming removed 5 bases from V and 5 bases from J; junction bases left unmatched: 5. CDR3 DNA sequence: TGTGCCAGCAGCACGACAGGGAGGTATGGCTACACCTTC. The encoded protein is CASSTTGRYGYTF.

V and J are TRBV12-3 or TRBV12-4 and TRBJ2-1; D remains ambiguous. Trimming took 9 bases from V and 11 from J, leaving 17 bases between them. This CDR3 is built from 12 residues. CDR3 coding DNA: TGTGCCAGTAACCTACCCGACAAAAAGCAGTTCTTC. It translates to CASNLPDKKQFF.

This clone was observed a handful of times. The rearrangement links TRBV18 to TRBJ2-7; 11 positions match TRBD1. V shed 3 bases, J shed 4 bases, and the junction held 2 bases outside the gene matches. Germline V CDR1 and CDR2: KGHSH, LQKENI. This CDR3 has 14 residues. The CDR3 protein is CASSPGTGGYEQYF. CDR3 nucleotides: TGTGCCAGCTCACCCGGGACAGGGGGTTACGAGCAGTACTTC.

The chain is built from TRBV19 and TRBJ1-4; 8 bases are a match to TRBD1. CDR3 size: 17 residues. The junction had 9 bases not matched to a gene; V was cut back by 3 bases and J by 3 bases. Looked up from germline, CDR1 is LNHDA and CDR2 is SQIVND (reference sequence). For the CDR3, the DNA is TGTGCCAGTAGTATTTGGTTTGGGACAGGTGCTAATGAAAAACTGTTTTTT. This codes for CASSIWFGTGANEKLFF.

This chain connects TRBV6-5 to TRBJ1-5, with a weak D call TRBD1 (5 bases). The length of the CDR3 is 15 residues. The V gene's germline CDR1 is MNHEY and CDR2 SVGAGI. Trimming removed 0 bases from V and 3 bases from J, with 9 bases in between. The CDR3 DNA reads as TGTGCCAGCAGTTACTCAGGGGCGGACAATCAGCCCCAGCATTTT. This codes for CASSYSGADNQPQHF.

The J gene is TRBJ2-1, the V gene TRBV2; possibly TRBD2 for D (6 bases). Germline CDR1 SNHLY, CDR2 FYNNEI. V lost 7 bases, J lost 8 bases, and 18 bases lay in between. The CDR3 totals 14 residues. The CDR3 loop reads CASIAGPGLDEQFF. The CDR3 DNA is TGTGCCAGCATCGCGGGGCCGGGGTTGGATGAGCAGTTCTTC.

In this sample, this clone turned up a few times. The chain carries TRBV28 and TRBJ2-5; D call uncertain. V was shortened by 1 base and J by 3 bases, with 12 bases between the two germline ends. CDR3 size: 15 residues. Germline lookup yields CDR1 MDHEN and CDR2 SYDVKM. The CDR3 loop reads CASSLSRRDKETQYF. CDR3 nucleotide sequence: TGTGCCAGCAGTTTATCACGACGTGACAAAGAGACCCAGTACTTC.

This clone was seen a few times. The chain uses TRBV18 and TRBJ1-5; perhaps TRBD1 as D (6 bases). CDR3 length equals 13 residues. V was pared by 5 bases and J by 4 bases, with 9 bases between. Germline CDR1 reads KGHSH; CDR2 reads LQKENI. CDR3 coding DNA: TGTGCCAGCTCATCCGGACAGAATCAGCCCCAGCATTTT. Its protein is CASSSGQNQPQHF.

The chain combines TRBV13 with TRBJ2-3; D gene uncertain. CDR3 length: 14 amino acids. Germline CDR1 reads PRHDT; CDR2 reads FYEKMQ (reference sequence). Trimming removed 5 bases at V and 1 base at J, with 10 bases between. DNA of the CDR3: TGTGCCAGCAGCCTCCGACGGGGCACAGATACGCAGTATTTT. It codes for CASSLRRGTDTQYF.

The CDR3 coding sequence is TGTGCCACCAGTGATTTAGGGGACAGGGGGCACCAAGAGACCCAGTACTTC. Translation: CATSDLGDRGHQETQYF. The V gene is TRBV24-1, the J gene TRBJ2-5, with 12 bases fitting TRBD1. This CDR3 has 17 amino acids. CDR1 is KGHDR, CDR2 SFDVKD, per germline. The V and J ends lost 1 base and 0 bases, in that order; junction bases with no gene match: 2.